This T cell receptor (beta chain) was sequenced in a study of T cell responses to AZD1222 COVID-19 vaccine. Findings and caveats of the study: The donors showed a predominance of white British ancestry and of females, with possible underestimation of clonal diversity. A reported finding is that nearly half of spike-specific TCRs target unmutated variant regions.

Comment on this clone: The antigen remains undetermined.

With 6 bases clipped from V and 7 bases from J, the junction kept 8 bases outside the gene matches. The CDR3 contains 16 residues. Germline-derived CDR1 and CDR2 are SGHRS and YFSETQ. The data were produced by immunoSEQ multiplex PCR, yet TCRdb's version contains in-frame clones alone and is incomplete. The sample comprises 140,000 to 150,000 clones, roughly 91% of which are singletons, and over 7.5% rests with the top ten. This rearrangement joins TRBV5-1 to TRBJ1-6, with 12 positions matching TRBD1. The sequence was obtained from an adult in good health. This sample comprised peripheral blood, obtained on day 0 of AZD1222 vaccination. The chain's CDR3 is CASKGGQGAGNSPLHF. As DNA, the CDR3 is TGCGCCAGCAAGGGGGGACAGGGGGCCGGGAATTCACCCCTCCACTTT. Combining the CDR3 with reference TRBV5-1 and TRBJ1-6 gives the whole variable domain KAGVTQTPRYLIKTRGQQVTLSCSPISGHRSVSWYQQTPGQGLQFLFEYFSETQRNKGNFPGRFSGRQFSNSRSEMNVSTLELGDSALYLCASKGGQGAGNSPLHFGNGTRLTVT.